A selection of T cell receptor beta chains follows, all from one sample in a study of patients and donors after allogeneic stem cell transplantation. Each CDR3 protein is one row after TCRdb ran MiXCR on the RT-PCR reads. The sample has tens of thousands of distinct CDR3 sequences, around 48% seen once. The sequenced sample was blood, either unsorted or a sorted T cell fraction (not recorded which). These TCRs come from a human donor who was either an allogeneic HSCT recipient or a stem cell or donor lymphocyte infusion donor (not recorded which). It is not recorded whose cells these are; they may come from a transplant donor. Each CDR3 is given with its conserved first and last residue. The D gene is left open where the match is weak. Size tells how often a clone was seen (once, few, many) or the class of an expanded clone, and some rows leave it out.

length: 14; D: -; size: -; V: TRBV6-5; J: TRBJ1-1; DNA: TGTGCCAGCAGCATACACCCCCTGAGGACTGAAGCTTTCTTT; CDR3: CASSIHPLRTEAFF
length: 14; D: TRBD1; size: -; V: TRBV30; J: TRBJ1-5; DNA: TGTGCCTGGAGTGAGGGACAGGGGGATCAGCCCCAGCATTTT; CDR3: CAWSEGQGDQPQHF
length: 14; D: -; size: few; V: TRBV11-2; J: TRBJ1-1; DNA: TGTGCCAGCAGCGTGACAGATTTGAACACTGAAGCTTTCTTT; CDR3: CASSVTDLNTEAFF
length: 17; D: -; size: few; V: TRBV28; J: TRBJ1-1; DNA: TGTGCCAGCAGTTTGGTCCCCCAGGGTCGAGTAGACACTGAAGCTTTCTTT; CDR3: CASSLVPQGRVDTEAFF
length: 11; D: -; size: -; V: TRBV2; J: TRBJ1-1; DNA: TGTGCCGTAAAAGTCAGCACTGAAGCTTTCTTT; CDR3: CAVKVSTEAFF
length: 14; D: TRBD1; size: few; V: TRBV4-1; J: TRBJ1-1; DNA: TGCGCCAGCAGCAGAGGGACAGATAACACTGAAGCTTTCTTT; CDR3: CASSRGTDNTEAFF
length: 12; D: -; size: few; V: TRBV10-3; J: TRBJ1-2; DNA: TGTGCCATCAACGTCGGGACGGGAGGCTACACCTTC; CDR3: CAINVGTGGYTF
length: 14; D: -; size: -; V: TRBV12-3/TRBV12-4; J: TRBJ1-1; DNA: TGTGCCAGCAGTCCGCCTCGCGATCACACTGAAGCTTTCTTT; CDR3: CASSPPRDHTEAFF
length: 12; D: TRBD1; size: once; V: TRBV7-6; J: TRBJ2-3; DNA: TGTGCCAGCGGACAGGGGTTAGATACGCAGTATTTT; CDR3: CASGQGLDTQYF
length: 13; D: TRBD1; size: -; V: TRBV6-5; J: TRBJ1-3; DNA: TGTGCCAGCAGCCAAACGACAGGGCGCGCCATATATTTT; CDR3: CASSQTTGRAIYF
length: 17; D: -; size: -; V: TRBV25-1; J: TRBJ1-2; DNA: TGTGCCAGCAGTGAAGATGGGATCGGGGCCCGTATCTATGGCTACACCTTC; CDR3: CASSEDGIGARIYGYTF
length: 15; D: -; size: -; V: TRBV28; J: TRBJ1-4; DNA: TGTGCCAGCAGTTTCCCTCGGTCCACAGATGAAAAACTGTTTTTT; CDR3: CASSFPRSTDEKLFF
length: 15; D: TRBD2; size: -; V: TRBV20-1; J: TRBJ2-3; DNA: TGCAGTGCTCCCGGACTAGCGGGATCAGTGGGTACGCAGTATTTT; CDR3: CSAPGLAGSVGTQYF
length: 16; D: -; size: -; V: TRBV12-3/TRBV12-4; J: TRBJ1-4; DNA: TGTGCCAGCAGTTTTCTGCCAGGGAAAGGTGAAGAAAAACTGTTTTTT; CDR3: CASSFLPGKGEEKLFF
length: 16; D: -; size: -; V: TRBV7-8; J: TRBJ1-5; DNA: TGTGCCAGCAGCCGACCACCCAGGGGTAGCAATCAGCCCCAGCATTTT; CDR3: CASSRPPRGSNQPQHF
length: 15; D: TRBD1; size: few; V: TRBV12-3/TRBV12-4; J: TRBJ1-1; DNA: TGTGCCAGCAGTCCCCGGACAGGGGGGACCACTGAAGCTTTCTTT; CDR3: CASSPRTGGTTEAFF
length: 14; D: TRBD1; size: few; V: TRBV6-2/TRBV6-3; J: TRBJ1-2; DNA: TGTGCCAGCAGAGCGGGACAGGGAGTGTATGGCTACACCTTC; CDR3: CASRAGQGVYGYTF
length: 17; D: -; size: few; V: TRBV7-2; J: TRBJ1-1; DNA: TGTGCCAGCAGCTTAGCCGGGCCCGGGGGGAGGAACACTGAAGCTTTCTTT; CDR3: CASSLAGPGGRNTEAFF
length: 12; D: -; size: -; V: TRBV5-1; J: TRBJ1-1; DNA: TGCGCCAGCAGCCAAATGGGGACTGAAGCTTTCTTT; CDR3: CASSQMGTEAFF
length: 14; D: -; size: -; V: TRBV20-1; J: TRBJ1-2; DNA: TGCAGTGCTCATGTATCCAGGGGTGGCTATGGCTACACCTTC; CDR3: CSAHVSRGGYGYTF
length: 14; D: TRBD1; size: few; V: TRBV12-3/TRBV12-4; J: TRBJ1-1; DNA: TGTGCCAGCAGAAGGACAGGGAAGAACACTGAAGCTTTCTTT; CDR3: CASRRTGKNTEAFF
length: 13; D: -; size: -; V: TRBV12-3/TRBV12-4; J: TRBJ1-2; DNA: TGTGCCAGCAGTTTTGGGACCCGCTATGGCTACACCTTC; CDR3: CASSFGTRYGYTF
length: 14; D: TRBD1; size: -; V: TRBV2; J: TRBJ1-4; DNA: TGTGCCAGCAGTCCGACAGGGAAGGGCGAAAAACTGTTTTTT; CDR3: CASSPTGKGEKLFF
length: 15; D: -; size: few; V: TRBV28; J: TRBJ1-3; DNA: TGTGCCAGCAGGGGGGGGACCATTTCTGGAAACACCATATATTTT; CDR3: CASRGGTISGNTIYF
length: 15; D: -; size: many; V: TRBV4-3; J: TRBJ1-1; DNA: TGCGCCAGCAGCCAAGAAGTACAAGGGAACACTGAAGCTTTCTTT; CDR3: CASSQEVQGNTEAFF
length: 12; D: -; size: -; V: TRBV29-1; J: TRBJ2-7; DNA: TGCAGCGGCGGGTATACGGCCTACGAGCAGTACTTC; CDR3: CSGGYTAYEQYF
length: 13; D: TRBD1; size: -; V: TRBV27; J: TRBJ1-1; DNA: TGTGCCAGTAGGGATAGGGGGCGAACTGAAGCTTTCTTT; CDR3: CASRDRGRTEAFF
length: 14; D: TRBD1; size: few; V: TRBV2; J: TRBJ1-4; DNA: TGTGCCGGAAGCTCGCGGACAGGGGAAGAAAAACTGTTTTTT; CDR3: CAGSSRTGEEKLFF
length: 11; D: -; size: -; V: TRBV6-1; J: TRBJ2-7; DNA: TGTGCCAGCTCCACAGGGCGCGAGCAGTACTTC; CDR3: CASSTGREQYF
length: 15; D: -; size: -; V: TRBV11-2; J: TRBJ1-2; DNA: TGTGCCAGCAGCTTCTTCATAGGGACTAACTATGGCTACACCTTC; CDR3: CASSFFIGTNYGYTF
length: 17; D: -; size: -; V: TRBV6-5; J: TRBJ1-5; DNA: TGTGCCAGCAGTTACTCTGCGCAGATAGATAGCAATCAGCCCCAGCATTTT; CDR3: CASSYSAQIDSNQPQHF
length: 16; D: TRBD2; size: -; V: TRBV28; J: TRBJ2-3; DNA: TGTGCCGTGGGACTAGCGGGACCCCTACCCACAGATACGCAGTATTTT; CDR3: CAVGLAGPLPTDTQYF
length: 13; D: TRBD1; size: -; V: TRBV12-3/TRBV12-4; J: TRBJ1-2; DNA: TGTGCCAGCACGAGACAGGGTGAGATTGGCTACACCTTC; CDR3: CASTRQGEIGYTF
length: 13; D: -; size: once; V: TRBV18; J: TRBJ1-1; DNA: TGTGCCAGCTCACCACGGGGCACTGCTGAAGCTTTCTTT; CDR3: CASSPRGTAEAFF
length: 15; D: -; size: once; V: TRBV27; J: TRBJ2-2; DNA: TGTGCCAGCAGAAATCACGGCTCGAACACCGGGGAGCTGTTTTTT; CDR3: CASRNHGSNTGELFF
length: 14; D: TRBD2; size: -; V: TRBV28; J: TRBJ2-2; DNA: TGTGCCAGCAGTTTACTCGGCGGGAGAGGGGAGCCGTTTTTT; CDR3: CASSLLGGRGEPFF
length: 12; D: -; size: -; V: TRBV28; J: TRBJ1-1; DNA: TGTGCCAGCAGCCTAAAAAAGGCTGAAGCTTTCTTT; CDR3: CASSLKKAEAFF
length: 16; D: -; size: few; V: TRBV28; J: TRBJ1-2; DNA: TGTGCCAGCAGCTGGGCGCCACGGTCGCCCAACTATGGCTACACCTTC; CDR3: CASSWAPRSPNYGYTF
length: 16; D: TRBD1; size: -; V: TRBV20-1; J: TRBJ1-1; DNA: TGCAGTGCTAGCAGGAGGGGGCAAATTCGGAACACTGAAGCTTTCTTT; CDR3: CSASRRGQIRNTEAFF
length: 13; D: -; size: -; V: TRBV6-5; J: TRBJ1-5; DNA: TGTGCCAGCAGGTATGGACAAAATCAGCCCCAGCATTTT; CDR3: CASRYGQNQPQHF
length: 15; D: TRBD1; size: -; V: TRBV7-9; J: TRBJ1-4; DNA: TGTGCCAGCAGCGCCGACTCGGACAGGGGCGGAAAACTGTTTTTT; CDR3: CASSADSDRGGKLFF
length: 14; D: TRBD1; size: -; V: TRBV20-1; J: TRBJ2-2; DNA: TGCAGTGCTAGAAGGACAGGGACCACCGGGGAGCTGTTTTTT; CDR3: CSARRTGTTGELFF
length: 15; D: -; size: -; V: TRBV6-5; J: TRBJ1-6; DNA: TGTGCCAGCAGTTACTCAGCAGGGCTAAATTCACCCCTCCACTTT; CDR3: CASSYSAGLNSPLHF
length: 14; D: -; size: -; V: TRBV6-5; J: TRBJ2-7; DNA: TGTGCCAGCACCGCCCGGAGCGCCGCCTACGAGCAGTACTTC; CDR3: CASTARSAAYEQYF